The present TCR beta chain was sequenced within a study of blood T cell repertoires in COVID-19. Study-wide context: Some COVID-19 samples were acute and others convalescent; all came from the United States, Italy and Spain. T cells, B-cell-depleted T cells, or PBMCs supplied cDNA or gDNA.

Participants' own reports of clinical history determined their cohort assignment. Recovered participants had two consecutive negative NP/OP PCR tests, healthcare professional clearance, or symptom resolution. The assay was immunoSEQ multiplex PCR, and TCRdb's table has in-frame clones only and misses some. Here the sample spans about 180,000 clones, roughly 88% being singletons. V trimming: 6 bases; J trimming: 0 bases; junction bases outside the gene matches: 5. Germline values: CDR1 ENHRY, CDR2 SYGVKD. The CDR3 is 15 amino acids. Sequencing input: PBMCs or T cells enriched from blood (not recorded which). The gene calls are TRBV10-3 and TRBJ1-3, with 7 bases lining up with TRBD1. The TCR was taken from a woman aged 30 to 39 who had recovered from COVID-19. The DNA of the CDR3 is TGTGCCATCAGATTAACAGGGGACTCTGGAAACACCATATATTTT. It translates to CAIRLTGDSGNTIYF.